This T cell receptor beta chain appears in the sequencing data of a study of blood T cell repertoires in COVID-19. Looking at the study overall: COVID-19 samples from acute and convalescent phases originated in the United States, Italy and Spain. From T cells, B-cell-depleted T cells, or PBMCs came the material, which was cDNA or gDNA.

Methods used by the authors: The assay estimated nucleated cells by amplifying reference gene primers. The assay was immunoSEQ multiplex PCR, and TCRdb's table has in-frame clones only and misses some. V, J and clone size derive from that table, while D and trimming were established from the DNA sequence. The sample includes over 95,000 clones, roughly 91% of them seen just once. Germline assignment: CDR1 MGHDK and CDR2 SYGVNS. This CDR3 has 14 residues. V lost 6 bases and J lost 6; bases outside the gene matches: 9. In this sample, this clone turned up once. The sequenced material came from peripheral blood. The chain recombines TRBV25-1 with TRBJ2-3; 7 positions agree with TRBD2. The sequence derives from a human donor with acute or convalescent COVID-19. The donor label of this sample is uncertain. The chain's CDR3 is CASSKGGGSDTQYF. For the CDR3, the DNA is TGTGCCAGCAGCAAGGGCGGGGGATCGGATACGCAGTATTTT.